What follows are 21 T cell receptor beta chains derived from one specimen sequenced in a study of blood T cell repertoires in COVID-19. Assay: immunoSEQ multiplex PCR; the TCRdb copy retains only in-frame clones and omits some. The sample has about 140,000 clones; roughly 84% are singletons. Sequenced: peripheral blood. These receptors originate from a man aged 55 to 69 with active or convalescent COVID-19.

The gene calls are TRBV6-2 or TRBV6-3 and TRBJ1-5; D is ambiguous. Deletions cut 2 bases from V and 1 base from J, with 12 bases between. CDR3 length: 16 amino acids. CDR1 and CDR2 (germline): MNHEY, SVGEGT. In DNA, the CDR3 is TGTGCCAGCAGTTACGCCGGGATTGAGAGCAATCAGCCCCAGCATTTT. It is translated as CASSYAGIESNQPQHF.

In its sample, this clone was seen once. This rearrangement joins TRBV12-3 or TRBV12-4 to TRBJ1-4; D might be TRBD1 (6 bases). This CDR3 contains 13 residues. Deletions cut 5 bases from V and 4 bases from J, with 8 bases between. CDR3 sequence reads: CASSRQVNEKLFF. CDR3 DNA: TGTGCCAGCAGTAGACAGGTTAATGAAAAACTGTTTTTT.

This clone has only a few counts. The chain links TRBV10-2 to TRBJ2-1; 11 bases are shared with TRBD2. The J segment lost 4 bases and the V segment lost 10 bases, leaving 6 bases of the junction unmatched. Germline assignment: CDR1 WSHSY and CDR2 SAAADI. This CDR3 contains 14 residues. The CDR3 nucleotides read TGCGCCACCGGGCTAGCGGGAGGTTACAATGAGCAGTTCTTC. Translating gives CATGLAGGYNEQFF.

Of note for this clone: Relative to the germline gene, one junction end is altered; a read error may explain this. This chain connects TRBV5-1 to TRBJ1-2, with TRBD1 matching 8 bases. The CDR3 contains 21 residues. CDR1 SGHRS and CDR2 YFSETQ come from the germline V gene. In DNA form, the CDR3 reads TGCGCCAGCAACTTGACCCGTTCCACATTGTGGGGACAGGTAGCCAACTATGGCTACACCTTC. Encoded protein: CASNLTRSTLWGQVANYGYTF.

This chain connects TRBV27 to TRBJ2-1, with 7 bases fitting TRBD1. The V segment lost 0 bases and the J segment 6 bases; nucleotides outside the gene matches: 14. Germline values: CDR1 MNHEY, CDR2 SMNVEV (reference sequence). CDR3 length: 18 amino acids. The CDR3, as DNA: TGTGCCAGCAGTTTATCTTTTACGGGCAGGGGGTTAGGCAATGAGCAGTTCTTC. As protein: CASSLSFTGRGLGNEQFF.

The chain carries TRBV19 and TRBJ1-5; TRBD1 might be the D (6 bases). Trimming removed 1 base from V and 0 bases from J, with 10 bases in between. CDR1 is LNHDA, CDR2 SQIVND, per germline (reference sequence). The CDR3 covers 16 residues. CDR3 in DNA: TGTGCCAGTAGTATAGGACAGGTCCATAGCAATCAGCCCCAGCATTTT. It translates to CASSIGQVHSNQPQHF. Complete variable domain (other parts from reference TRBV19 and TRBJ1-5): DGGITQSPKYLFRKEGQNVTLSCEQNLNHDAMYWYRQDPGQGLRLIYYSQIVNDFQKGDIAEGYSVSREKKESFPLTVTSAQKNPTAFYLCASSIGQVHSNQPQHFGDGTRLSIL.

The rearrangement links TRBV21-1 to TRBJ2-7; the D call in the table, TRBD2, was not verified against the DNA. TRBV21-1 is a recognized pseudogene. This CDR3 is built from 21 residues. CDR3 coding DNA: TGTGCCAGCAGCAAAGTGGGGGGGGCCGATAATGGAGGGATACCTACCTACGAGCAGTACGTC. It codes for CASSKVGGADNGGIPTYEQYV.

This chain connects TRBV7-9 to TRBJ2-7; 12 bases align to TRBD2. Germline loops: CDR1 SEHNR, CDR2 FQNEAQ (reference sequence). V lost 0 bases and J lost 4; bases outside the gene matches: 7. The CDR3 extends over 17 amino acids. Here the CDR3 reads CASSLAPTSGRSYEQYV. Here the CDR3 DNA reads TGTGCCAGCAGCTTAGCCCCGACTAGCGGGAGATCGTACGAGCAGTACGTC.

The V call is TRBV7-2, the J call TRBJ2-3; a weak D match, TRBD1 (5 bases). This CDR3 contains 15 residues. Germline V gene lookup returns CDR1 SGHTA and CDR2 FQGNSA. Trimming removed 1 base at V and 4 bases at J, with 12 bases between. The CDR3 DNA sequence: TGTGCCAGCAGCTTAGGGGGCCGTTTATCAGATACGCAGTATTTT. It yields the protein CASSLGGRLSDTQYF.

The genes are TRBV18 and TRBJ2-3, with D unresolved. This CDR3 is 14 amino acids long. CDR1 is KGHSH, CDR2 LQKENI, per germline. V gave up 4 bases and J gave up 4 bases, with 12 bases separating them. The CDR3, as DNA: TGTGCCAGCTCACTGGCGGCAAACCCAGATACGCAGTATTTT. Amino acids: CASSLAANPDTQYF.

V usage is TRBV6-6 and J usage is TRBJ1-4, with 7 bases aligning to TRBD1. Per germline, CDR1 MNHNY and CDR2 SVGAGI (reference sequence). Losses at the gene ends were 6 bases for V and 8 bases for J; bases not matched to a gene: 15. There are 16 residues in the CDR3. The CDR3, as DNA: TGTGCCAGCAGAGAAAGATCGACAGGGTTAATGGAAAAACTGTTTTTT. Translating gives CASRERSTGLMEKLFF.

This clone showed up just once. The chain couples TRBV9 to TRBJ1-4; D is unclear. Germline-derived CDR1 and CDR2 are SGDLS and YYNGEE. The CDR3 sequence is 17 residues long. V was shortened by 0 bases and J by 5 bases, with 17 bases between the two germline ends. CDR3 loop: CASSVATSREPNEKLFF. The CDR3 DNA follows: TGTGCCAGCAGCGTAGCTACTTCGAGGGAACCCAATGAAAAACTGTTTTTT.

This chain uses TRBV5-1 with TRBJ1-1, with 11 bases identical to TRBD1. CDR1 SGHRS and CDR2 YFSETQ come from the germline V gene. V dropped 5 bases and J dropped 5; count of bases not matched to a gene: 8. This CDR3 contains 15 residues. The CDR3, as DNA: TGCGCCAGCAGAGGTCCCGGACAGGGGGCTACTGAAGCTTTCTTT. It codes for CASRGPGQGATEAFF.

The chain combines TRBV21-1 with TRBJ2-1; the D call of TRBD2 is as the table states it, not checked on the DNA. TRBV21-1 is labeled a pseudogene. The CDR3 totals 16 residues. The CDR3 nucleotides are TGTGCCAGCAGCAAAGAAGGAGGTCTAAACCGCAATGAGCAGTTCTTC. Protein product: CASSKEGGLNRNEQFF.

The V gene is TRBV24-1, the J gene TRBJ2-5; perhaps TRBD1 as D (5 bases). The CDR3 has 15 amino acids. The V end was cut by 0 bases, the J end by 2 bases, with 9 bases between. The germline CDR1 and CDR2 sequences are KGHDR and SFDVKD. The CDR3 sequence: CATSDLWAGQETQYF. Written as DNA, the CDR3 is TGTGCCACCAGTGATTTGTGGGCAGGGCAAGAGACCCAGTACTTC.

This chain connects TRBV5-1 to TRBJ1-1, with unresolved D. The germline V and J ends were trimmed by 5 bases and 4 bases, with 18 bases remaining between them. This CDR3 comprises 15 residues. Germline CDR1 and CDR2: SGHRS and YFSETQ. CDR3 region: CASSPGYGVFTEAFF. The CDR3 DNA follows: TGCGCCAGCAGTCCTGGGTACGGGGTCTTCACTGAAGCTTTCTTT. Complete variable domain (other parts from reference TRBV5-1 and TRBJ1-1): KAGVTQTPRYLIKTRGQQVTLSCSPISGHRSVSWYQQTPGQGLQFLFEYFSETQRNKGNFPGRFSGRQFSNSRSEMNVSTLELGDSALYLCASSPGYGVFTEAFFGQGTRLTVV.

The rearrangement uses TRBV5-1 and TRBJ2-1; no firm D call. The CDR3 sequence is 14 residues long. V lost 0 bases, J lost 3 bases, and 7 bases lay in between. CDR1 and CDR2 from the germline V gene are SGHRS and YFSETQ. The DNA of the CDR3 is TGCGCCAGCAGCTTGGGGCAGTTCTACAATGAGCAGTTCTTC. Its protein is CASSLGQFYNEQFF. Supplemented by reference TRBV5-1 and TRBJ2-1, the full variable domain reads KAGVTQTPRYLIKTRGQQVTLSCSPISGHRSVSWYQQTPGQGLQFLFEYFSETQRNKGNFPGRFSGRQFSNSRSEMNVSTLELGDSALYLCASSLGQFYNEQFFGPGTRLTVL.

The rearrangement joins TRBV30 to TRBJ1-1, with TRBD1 matching 10 bases. Germline V gene lookup returns CDR1 GTSNPN and CDR2 SVGIG (reference sequence). The CDR3 totals 13 residues. J gave up 5 bases and V 4 bases, and 4 bases lay outside the gene matches. The CDR3 DNA follows: TGTGCCTGGATGGACAGGGGGTTAACTGAAGCTTTCTTT. This sequence encodes CAWMDRGLTEAFF.

V and J are TRBV5-6 and TRBJ1-2; D call uncertain. Germline-derived CDR1 and CDR2 are SGHDT and YYEEEE. V lost 5 bases to trimming and J lost 8 bases, with 16 bases between them. There are 13 residues in the CDR3. The CDR3 DNA reads TGTGCCAGCAGAGTCACCGTGCGTTTAGGCTACACCTTC. This codes for CASRVTVRLGYTF.

The chain uses TRBV5-1 and TRBJ2-6; D gene unclear. Per germline, CDR1 SGHRS and CDR2 YFSETQ. Between the trimmed V and J ends, which lost 1 base and 2 bases, there was a span of 7 bases. The CDR3 runs 15 residues. The CDR3 reads CASSLSPPGANVLTF. The CDR3 coding sequence is TGCGCCAGCAGCTTGAGCCCCCCTGGGGCCAACGTCCTGACTTTC.

This clone was picked up a small number of times. The CDR3 nucleotides are TGTGCCAGCAATCCGCCCCAGGGGGGATCAATGTACGAGCAGTACGTC. It is translated as CASNPPQGGSMYEQYV. This chain joins TRBV2 and TRBJ2-7; weak D call: TRBD1 (7 bases). The CDR3 is 16 residues long. Germline V lookup: CDR1 SNHLY, CDR2 FYNNEI. The germline V and J ends were trimmed by 7 bases and 4 bases, with 23 bases remaining between them.